This T cell receptor (beta chain) emerged from a study of T-cell reconstitution after alpha-beta-depleted transplantation in children listed by TCRdb under 2016. Regarding the complete study: The study quantitatively tracked T-cell immune reconstitution after TCRalphabeta/CD19-depleted allogeneic hematopoietic cell transplantation in children using TCR repertoire profiling.

Measured from the cysteine to the phenylalanine, the CDR3 is 13 residues long. Only the CDR3 part of the read is kept: 39 bases, read in frame from the first base. Trimming removed 1 base from V and 4 bases from J, leaving 7 bases between the germline ends. The germline V gene provides CDR1 SGHTA and CDR2 FQGNSA. What the authors observed across the whole study: The apparently early alphabetaT-cell count recovery about two months after transplant was reportedly dependent on only several hundred rapidly expanded clones derived from non-depleted graft cells. Hyperexpanded clone frequencies declined over subsequent months; after one year, T-cell counts and TCRbeta diversity were mostly attributed to newly produced T cells. In some patients, the high TCRbeta diversity seen at day 60 was put down to recipient T cells and intrathymic progenitors that had survived conditioning.

The treatment or condition label here, explained by the study, means: allogeneic hematopoietic cell transplantation with graft depleted of TCRalphabeta T cells and CD19 B cells. The transplant recipients were children given TCRalphabeta/CD19-depleted allogeneic hematopoietic cell grafts. A remark on this clonotype: Its antigen remains undetermined. Base qualities are not provided; no much larger clone lies one nucleotide away.

Library construction relied on PCR. The run used an Illumina HiSeq 2500. To normalize quantification of the TCRbeta repertoire, the TCR libraries were built with molecular barcoding that relied on unique molecular identifiers. The raw public data were reprocessed by TCRdb itself: fastp quality trimming at Q25, MiXCR clonotype calling, in-frame beta chains only. Each CDR3 protein gets just one entry, which takes the most common genes and DNA from the rows behind it. The sample yields around 450,000 distinct CDR3 sequences; about 40% were counted once. The top ten hold 27% of the sample. The sample in question was PBMCs, obtained before TCRalphabeta/CD19-depleted stem cell transplant. Recombination joined TRBV7-2 with TRBJ1-1; no confident D gene assignment can be made. This TCR was sampled from a girl aged 2 to 10 with aplastic anemia, due to receive a stem cell transplant. The nucleotide sequence reads as follows: TGTGCCAGCAGCTTAGGGCAGTTCACTGAAGCTTTCTTT. Its translation reads: CASSLGQFTEAFF.